Below, 20 T cell receptor beta chains from the same sample are listed, as sequenced in a study of cytomegalovirus exposure and HLA in healthy donors. PCR primers comprised 60 Vbeta and 13 Jbeta primers. Measured with immunoSEQ multiplex PCR; TCRdb has only the in-frame clones, and not every one. Altogether 150,000 to 200,000 clones are present, around 83% being singletons, with the ten largest covering 1.5% to 2%. Material: PBMCs. The origin of the receptors is a woman younger than 30 in good health and CMV-seronegative.

The J gene is TRBJ2-7, the V gene TRBV5-1; D gene ambiguous. CDR3 length equals 13 residues. Trimming removed 0 bases from V and 3 bases from J, with 7 bases in between. Looked up from germline, CDR1 is SGHRS and CDR2 is YFSETQ. The CDR3 loop is CASSLDRYYEQYF. Written as DNA, the CDR3 is TGCGCCAGCAGCTTGGACAGATACTACGAGCAGTACTTC.

V usage is TRBV27 and J usage is TRBJ1-6; D call uncertain. CDR1 is MNHEY and CDR2 is SMNVEV in the germline V gene (reference sequence). Trimming left V 3 bases short and J 5 bases short, with 11 bases between. This CDR3 has 15 residues. The CDR3 protein is CASSFEADHNSPLHF. DNA of the CDR3: TGTGCCAGCAGTTTTGAGGCAGACCATAATTCACCCCTCCACTTT.

The CDR3 DNA sequence: TGTGCCAGCAGCTCAGGGGGCTGGTACACTGAAGCTTTCTTT. It encodes CASSSGGWYTEAFF. The chain couples TRBV11-2 to TRBJ1-1; TRBD1 agrees at 8 bases. This CDR3 spans 14 amino acids. J gave up 3 bases and V 4 bases, and 4 bases lay outside the gene matches. Germline values: CDR1 SGHAT, CDR2 FQNNGV.

The chain uses TRBV30 and TRBJ2-3; the match to TRBD2 covers 9 bases. This CDR3 contains 13 residues. Germline assignment: CDR1 GTSNPN and CDR2 SVGIG (reference sequence). V trimming: 8 bases; J trimming: 4 bases; junction bases outside the gene matches: 7. CDR3 sequence (DNA): TGTGCCCGGGGGAGCGGGAGGCCAGATACGCAGTATTTT. Residues: CARGSGRPDTQYF.

The chain has TRBV7-2 and TRBJ2-3; 7 positions agree with TRBD2. There are 16 residues in the CDR3. Germline trimming cut 5 bases from V and 4 bases from J; bases unmatched to any gene: 12. Germline lookup yields CDR1 SGHTA and CDR2 FQGNSA. This CDR3 is CASSTGLLARADTQYF. The CDR3 DNA reads as TGTGCCAGCAGCACGGGACTACTAGCTCGGGCAGATACGCAGTATTTT.

V is TRBV14 and J is TRBJ2-4; 9 bases agree with TRBD1. The trim removed 0 bases at V and 8 bases at J, leaving 2 bases unmatched. Germline V gene lookup returns CDR1 SGHDN and CDR2 FVKESK. The CDR3 runs to 14 residues. The CDR3 region is CASSQETGGYIQYF. In DNA, the CDR3 is TGTGCCAGCAGCCAAGAGACAGGGGGTTACATTCAGTACTTC.

The V gene is TRBV28, the J gene TRBJ1-4; D unresolved. Trimming took 7 bases from V and 11 from J, leaving 17 bases between them. This CDR3 is built from 13 residues. The germline V gene encodes CDR1 MDHEN and CDR2 SYDVKM. CDR3 coding DNA: TGTGCCAGCACCGACCCGGGGATGTGGAAACTGTTTTTT. It specifies CASTDPGMWKLFF.

The V and J genes are TRBV4-3 and TRBJ2-5; 13 nucleotides align to TRBD2. CDR3 length: 20 amino acids. Trimming took 0 bases from V and 5 from J; bases not matched to a gene: 15. Per germline, CDR1 LGHNA and CDR2 YSLEER. CDR3 residues: CASSQDWARTSGGRGETQYF. The CDR3 DNA reads as TGCGCCAGCAGCCAAGATTGGGCGCGGACTAGCGGGGGAAGGGGCGAGACCCAGTACTTC.

A word on this clone: A read error may account for a junction end that differs from germline. The V gene is TRBV2, the J gene TRBJ2-4, with 8 bases identical to TRBD2. CDR3 length: 16 residues. The V gene's germline CDR1 is SNHLY and CDR2 FYNNEI. CDR3 loop: CASREAGGDAKNIQYF. The DNA for the CDR3 is TGTGCCAGCAGAGAAGCCGGGGGGGATGCCAAAAACATTCAGTACTTC.

The rearrangement joins TRBV6-5 to TRBJ2-7; 7 positions match TRBD1. The CDR3 contains 14 residues. V lost 4 bases to trimming and J lost 1 base; unmatched junction nucleotides: 4. Germline V CDR1 and CDR2: MNHEY, SVGAGI. The CDR3 spells CASSFSGQSYEQYF. CDR3 in DNA: TGTGCCAGCAGTTTCTCGGGACAGTCCTACGAGCAGTACTTC.

This clone was seen more than once but under ten times. The V call is TRBV5-6, the J call TRBJ1-1; 8 nucleotides match TRBD1. J was trimmed by 0 bases and V by 3 bases; bases with no gene match: 7. This CDR3 is built from 16 residues. Germline-derived CDR1 and CDR2 are SGHDT and YYEEEE. CDR3 amino acids: CASSWQTGVVNTEAFF. The CDR3 region has the DNA TGTGCCAGCAGCTGGCAGACAGGGGTTGTGAACACTGAAGCTTTCTTT.

This clone was detected only a few times. The chain employs TRBV6-6 and TRBJ2-5; TRBD1 agrees at 8 bases. V lost 7 bases to trimming and J lost 3 bases; unmatched junction nucleotides: 10. The CDR3 loop spans 15 amino acids. CDR1 MNHNY and CDR2 SVGAGI come from the germline V gene (reference sequence). This CDR3 is CASTRQGTQEETQYF. DNA of the CDR3: TGTGCCAGCACCCGACAGGGGACCCAGGAAGAGACCCAGTACTTC.

This chain connects TRBV4-3 to TRBJ2-1; 12 positions agree with TRBD2. This CDR3 has 19 residues. CDR1 and CDR2 from the germline V gene are LGHNA and YSLEER. J lost 6 bases, V lost 0 bases, and 12 bases had no gene match. DNA for the CDR3: TGCGCCAGCAGCCAAGATCTGGGCGTGACTAGCGGGAGAGGCAATGAGCAGTTCTTC. Its protein is CASSQDLGVTSGRGNEQFF.

This chain joins TRBV7-4 and TRBJ2-7, with 13 bases that match TRBD2. The CDR3 is made up of 19 amino acids. Unmatched junction bases numbered 18, after V lost 5 bases and J lost 5 bases. Per germline, CDR1 SGHVT and CDR2 SQSDAQ. CDR3: CASSPRRMGLAGIPHEQYF. The CDR3 DNA reads as TGTGCCAGCAGCCCGAGACGGATGGGACTAGCGGGAATTCCCCACGAGCAGTACTTC.

The gene calls are TRBV10-3 and TRBJ2-5, with 8 bases fitting TRBD1. The J call may not be correct, given that the DNA end is closer to TRBJ2-7. From germline, CDR1 is ENHRY and CDR2 SYGVKD. The CDR3 totals 15 residues. CDR3 DNA sequence: TGTGCCATCAGTGATGGGGCCCAGGGGGCGTCCGAGCAGTACTTC. This sequence encodes CAISDGAQGASEQYF.

The rearrangement links TRBV4-3 to TRBJ1-4; perhaps TRBD1 as D (6 bases). Trimming stripped 5 bases from V and 3 bases from J, with 13 bases between. Germline CDR1 reads LGHNA; CDR2 reads YSLEER. CDR3 length: 15 amino acids. CDR3 in DNA: TGCGCCAGCAGCAAACTACAGGGTTCTAATGAAAAACTGTTTTTT. Translated, it gives CASSKLQGSNEKLFF.

This chain joins TRBV13 and TRBJ2-1; 7 bases match TRBD2. The trim removed 6 bases at V and 7 bases at J, leaving 27 bases unmatched. The germline V gene encodes CDR1 PRHDT and CDR2 FYEKMQ (reference sequence). This CDR3 contains 20 residues. Here the CDR3 reads CASRPLAGLAGELPANEQFF. CDR3 in DNA: TGTGCCAGCAGGCCGTTGGCAGGGCTGGCGGGAGAGTTACCGGCGAATGAGCAGTTCTTC. The full variable domain, rest sourced from reference TRBV13 and TRBJ2-1, is AAGVIQSPRHLIKEKRETATLKCYPIPRHDTVYWYQQGPGQDPQFLISFYEKMQSDKGSIPDRFSAQQFSDYHSELNMSSLELGDSALYFCASRPLAGLAGELPANEQFFGPGTRLTVL.

This clone was detected once. V is TRBV28 and J is TRBJ2-3; maybe TRBD2 (6 bases). Germline CDR1 and CDR2: MDHEN and SYDVKM. V dropped 4 bases and J dropped 6 bases, with 20 bases sitting between them. The CDR3 extends over 16 amino acids. The CDR3 coding sequence is TGTGCCAGCAGTTCCCCCGCTAGCGCCCCCGGGGATACGCAGTATTTT. Translating it yields CASSSPASAPGDTQYF. Complete variable domain (other parts from reference TRBV28 and TRBJ2-3): DVKVTQSSRYLVKRTGEKVFLECVQDMDHENMFWYRQDPGLGLRLIYFSYDVKMKEKGDIPEGYSVSREKKERFSLILESASTNQTSMYLCASSSPASAPGDTQYFGPGTRLTVL.

This clone has a single count. The V and J genes are TRBV27 and TRBJ2-1, with 12 bases that match TRBD2. V shed 5 bases and J 2 bases; nucleotides not matched to a gene: 4. CDR1 and CDR2 (germline): MNHEY, SMNVEV (reference sequence). CDR3 size: 16 residues. CDR3 nucleotide sequence: TGTGCCAGCAGTCTAGCGGGAGGGCCCGCCTACAATGAGCAGTTCTTC. As protein: CASSLAGGPAYNEQFF.

The chain has TRBV6-5 and TRBJ1-1, with D unclear. Germline lookup yields CDR1 MNHEY and CDR2 SVGAGI. V was clipped by 5 bases and J by 3 bases, with 13 bases between them. The CDR3 sequence is 14 residues long. CDR3 coding DNA: TGTGCCAGCAGTACGACCGGGCGGGACACTGAAGCTTTCTTT. Residues: CASSTTGRDTEAFF.